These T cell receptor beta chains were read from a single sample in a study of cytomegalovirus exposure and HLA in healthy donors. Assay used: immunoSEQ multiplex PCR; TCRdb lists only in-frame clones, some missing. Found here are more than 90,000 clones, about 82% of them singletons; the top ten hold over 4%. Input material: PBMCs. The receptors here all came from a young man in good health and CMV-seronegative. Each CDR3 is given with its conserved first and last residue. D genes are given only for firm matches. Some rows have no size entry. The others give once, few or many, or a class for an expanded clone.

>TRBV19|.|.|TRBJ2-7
CASSQEVLGEQYF
TGTGCCAGTTCCCAGGAGGTTCTAGGGGAGCAGTACTTC
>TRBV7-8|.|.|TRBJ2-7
CASSLDFYEQYF
TGTGCCAGCAGCTTGGACTTTTACGAGCAGTACTTC
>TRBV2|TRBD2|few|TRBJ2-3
CAAERGGRTDTQYF
TGTGCAGCGGAGCGGGGGGGCCGGACAGATACGCAGTATTTT
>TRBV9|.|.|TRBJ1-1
CASSVVGGTVNTEAFF
TGTGCCAGCAGCGTAGTAGGAGGGACGGTGAACACTGAAGCTTTCTTT
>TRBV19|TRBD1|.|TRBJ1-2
CASSPQGQGESYGYTF
TGTGCCAGTAGTCCCCAGGGACAGGGGGAATCCTATGGCTACACCTTC
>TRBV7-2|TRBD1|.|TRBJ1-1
CASSLVGQGNTEAFF
TGTGCCAGCAGCTTAGTGGGACAGGGGAACACTGAAGCTTTCTTT
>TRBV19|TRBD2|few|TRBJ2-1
CASSRTSVSYNEQFF
TGTGCCAGTAGTAGAACTAGCGTCTCCTACAATGAGCAGTTCTTC
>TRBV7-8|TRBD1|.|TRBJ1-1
CASSLDRVNTEAFF
TGTGCCAGCAGTTTAGACAGGGTGAACACTGAAGCTTTCTTT
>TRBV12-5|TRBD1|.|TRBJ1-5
CASGLPRTGGSQPQHF
TGTGCTAGTGGTTTGCCTCGGACAGGGGGTAGTCAGCCCCAGCATTTT
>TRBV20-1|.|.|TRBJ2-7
CSATSSYEQYF
TGCAGTGCCACTAGCTCCTACGAGCAGTACTTC
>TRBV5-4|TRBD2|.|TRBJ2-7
CASSDTSGKAYEQYF
TGTGCCAGCAGCGACACTAGCGGCAAAGCCTACGAGCAGTACTTC
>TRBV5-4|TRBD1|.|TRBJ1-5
CASSSGTGPNQPQHF
TGTGCCAGCAGCTCCGGGACAGGCCCCAATCAGCCCCAGCATTTT
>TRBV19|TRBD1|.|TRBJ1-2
CASSTGTETANYGYTF
TGTGCCAGTAGTACCGGGACAGAGACGGCTAACTATGGCTACACCTTC
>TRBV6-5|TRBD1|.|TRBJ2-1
CASSFSGQPSYNEQFF
TGTGCCAGCAGTTTCTCGGGACAGCCCTCCTACAATGAGCAGTTCTTC
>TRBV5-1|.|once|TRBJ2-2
CASSESVIGGNTGELFF
TGCGCCAGCAGCGAATCCGTTATCGGGGGGAACACCGGGGAGCTGTTTTTT
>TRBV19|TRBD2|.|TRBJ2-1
CASSMEAGGGNEQFF
TGTGCCAGTAGTATGGAAGCGGGGGGCGGGAATGAGCAGTTCTTC
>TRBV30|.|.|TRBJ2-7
CAWKNQGGYEQYF
TGTGCCTGGAAAAACCAGGGGGGCTACGAGCAGTACTTC
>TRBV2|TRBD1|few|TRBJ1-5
CASSGGRGSQPQHF
TGTGCCAGCAGTGGGGGCAGGGGGAGTCAGCCCCAGCATTTT
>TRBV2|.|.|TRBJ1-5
CASDGGVGNQPQHF
TGTGCCAGCGACGGGGGGGTTGGGAATCAGCCCCAGCATTTT
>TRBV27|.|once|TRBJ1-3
CASSSNEGGLGFSGNTIYF
TGTGCCAGCAGTTCAAATGAGGGAGGACTAGGCTTTTCTGGAAACACCATATATTTT
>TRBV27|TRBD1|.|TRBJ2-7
CASSLLSADRGRVQQYF
TGTGCCAGCAGTTTATTATCGGCGGACAGGGGGCGAGTTCAGCAGTACTTC
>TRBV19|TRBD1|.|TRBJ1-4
CASSKAFDRANEKLFF
TGTGCCAGTAGTAAGGCGTTTGACAGGGCTAATGAAAAACTGTTTTTT
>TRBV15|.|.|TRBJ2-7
CATSRDRGSNEQYF
TGTGCCACCAGCAGAGATAGGGGGTCCAACGAGCAGTACTTC
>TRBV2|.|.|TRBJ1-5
CASSERGNQPQHF
TGTGCCAGCAGTGAGAGGGGCAATCAGCCCCAGCATTTT
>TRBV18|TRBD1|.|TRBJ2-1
CASSSGQGASREQFF
TGTGCCAGCTCCTCCGGACAGGGGGCTTCTAGGGAGCAGTTCTTC
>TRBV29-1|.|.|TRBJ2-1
CSVGDRSRGLYNEQFF
TGCAGCGTAGGCGACAGGTCTCGGGGATTATACAATGAGCAGTTCTTC